This passage covers 30 T cell receptor beta chains from one sample sequenced in a study of T cells in Graves' hyperthyroidism and ophthalmopathy. There were TCR beta CDR3 regions amplified from RNA transcripts. When the TCR CDR3 underwent first-round RT-PCR, the HTBI primer set was used. TCRdb independently ran MiXCR on the multiplex PCR reads; one entry per CDR3 protein. The table shows a few hundred thousand distinct CDR3 sequences, with about 14% occurring only once. Sequencing was performed on blood. The receptors stem from a woman aged 25 to 39 with Graves' ophthalmopathy.

This clonotype was observed at least ten times. This chain links TRBV28 with TRBJ2-5, with TRBD1 matching over 7 bases. Germline lookup yields CDR1 MDHEN and CDR2 SYDVKM. CDR3 size: 13 residues. V lost 5 bases and J lost 5; bases outside the gene matches: 5. Written as DNA, the CDR3 is TGTGCCAGCAGTGGGACAGAGGGTGAGACCCAGTACTTC. Translating gives CASSGTEGETQYF.

The sample holds many counts of this clonotype. This sequence joins TRBV4-1 and TRBJ2-1; D ambiguous. This CDR3 spans 12 amino acids. The germline CDR1 and CDR2 sequences are MGHRA and YSYEKL. V lost 2 bases and J lost 9, with 8 bases in between. The CDR3 DNA sequence: TGCGCCAGCAGCCAACCCTGGGGTGAGCAGTTCTTC. This sequence encodes CASSQPWGEQFF.

V usage is TRBV5-1 and J usage is TRBJ2-2, with TRBD1 identical over 7 bases. The CDR3 is made up of 16 amino acids. Germline V CDR1 and CDR2: SGHRS, YFSETQ. Unmatched junction bases numbered 8, after V lost 0 bases and J lost 6 bases. The DNA for the CDR3 is TGCGCCAGCAGCTTGGTGACAGGGAGTATCTCCGGGGAGCTGTTTTTT. Amino acid sequence: CASSLVTGSISGELFF.

J is TRBJ2-1 and V is TRBV7-9; D not resolved. The CDR3 extends over 16 amino acids. The germline V and J ends were trimmed by 3 bases and 6 bases, with 18 bases remaining between them. Germline assignment: CDR1 SEHNR and CDR2 FQNEAQ (reference sequence). The CDR3 protein is CASSFLSRFFSNEQFF. CDR3 sequence (DNA): TGTGCCAGCAGCTTCCTCTCCCGTTTTTTCTCCAATGAGCAGTTCTTC.

This clonotype was counted ten times or more. V is TRBV29-1 and J is TRBJ2-7; D tentatively fits TRBD1 or TRBD2 (5 bases each). Germline V lookup: CDR1 SQVTM, CDR2 ANQGSEA. The CDR3 is 12 residues long. Trimming took 0 bases from V and 6 from J, leaving 9 bases between them. Written as DNA, the CDR3 is TGCAGCGTTGAAGAGGGACGCCTCGAGCAGTACTTC. Translating it yields CSVEEGRLEQYF.

This clonotype was seen repeatedly, ten times or more. The rearrangement joins TRBV7-9 to TRBJ2-5; TRBD2 aligns across 12 bases. V dropped 2 bases and J dropped 4; count of bases not matched to a gene: 11. Looked up from germline, CDR1 is SEHNR and CDR2 is FQNEAQ (reference sequence). This CDR3 comprises 18 residues. CDR3 in DNA: TGTGCCAGCAGCTTACAGGCTAGCGGGGGGGCCTTTGGAGAGACCCAGTACTTC. It specifies CASSLQASGGAFGETQYF.

The table lists this clonotype with many counts. The gene calls are TRBV7-9 and TRBJ1-1, with TRBD1 matching 9 bases. The CDR3 spans 12 residues. CDR1 and CDR2 from the germline V gene are SEHNR and FQNEAQ (reference sequence). Germline trimming cut 10 bases from V and 5 bases from J; bases unmatched to any gene: 5. CDR3 sequence reads: CATDRGKTEAFF. The CDR3 nucleotides are TGTGCCACCGACAGGGGGAAGACTGAAGCTTTCTTT. Using reference TRBV7-9 and TRBJ1-1 for the parts outside the CDR3, the full variable domain is DTGVSQNPRHKITKRGQNVTFRCDPISEHNRLYWYRQTLGQGPEFLTYFQNEAQLEKSRLLSDRFSAERPKGSFSTLEIQRTEQGDSAMYLCATDRGKTEAFFGQGTRLTVV.

This clonotype has ten or more counts. V usage is TRBV4-1 and J usage is TRBJ1-5, with TRBD1 matching 9 bases. From germline, CDR1 is MGHRA and CDR2 YSYEKL. V was clipped by 0 bases and J by 9 bases; unmatched bases: 9. The CDR3 is made up of 16 amino acids. CDR3 nucleotides: TGCGCCAGCAGCCAAGAGTGGGGGACAGGGCTTTCGCCCCAGCATTTT. Encoded protein: CASSQEWGTGLSPQHF.

In this sample, this clonotype turned up many times. The rearrangement links TRBV2 to TRBJ2-5; D is perhaps TRBD1 or TRBD2 (5 bases each). Trimming left V 2 bases short and J 1 base short, with 14 bases between. The germline CDR1 and CDR2 sequences are SNHLY and FYNNEI. The CDR3 covers 16 residues. CDR3 amino acids: CASSETLGTFQETQYF. CDR3 in DNA: TGTGCCAGCAGTGAAACCTTGGGGACGTTCCAAGAGACCCAGTACTTC.

The sample holds many counts of this clonotype. This rearrangement joins TRBV11-2 to TRBJ2-3, with 13 bases lining up with TRBD2. The CDR3 consists of 18 residues. J gave up 1 base and V 6 bases, and 10 bases lay outside the gene matches. CDR1 is SGHAT and CDR2 is FQNNGV in the germline V gene. CDR3 nucleotide sequence: TGTGCCAGCAGTTTGGGACTAGCGGGGCCTGCTGGCACAGATACGCAGTATTTT. Its protein product is CASSLGLAGPAGTDTQYF.

This clonotype was counted a single time. The V and J genes are TRBV7-6 and TRBJ2-1; possibly TRBD1 for D (5 bases). Trimming pared 5 bases from V and 6 bases from J, leaving 17 bases between. The CDR3 consists of 15 residues. CDR1 and CDR2 (germline): SGHVS, FNYEAQ. CDR3 DNA: TGTGCCAGCAGCGCGACAGAGTTTGTGGTCAATGAGCAGTTCTTC. Translation: CASSATEFVVNEQFF.

With regard to this clonotype: A read error is possible here, since a much larger clone lies one base away. Lacking the conserved final phenylalanine or tryptophan, this CDR3 likely reflects a read error. The chain carries TRBV30 and TRBJ2-1, with D tentatively TRBD2 (5 bases). The V end was cut by 4 bases, the J end by 0 bases, with 10 bases between. The CDR3 is 14 residues long. Germline CDR1 GTSNPN, CDR2 SVGIG (reference sequence). The CDR3 sequence is CAWTRGSSYNEQFL. In DNA form, the CDR3 reads TGTGCCTGGACCCGGGGTAGCTCCTACAATGAGCAGTTCCTC.

The chain has TRBV24-1 and TRBJ2-3; 13 bases are a match to TRBD2. J lost 2 bases, V lost 5 bases, and 6 bases had no gene match. Germline V gene sequence: CDR1 KGHDR, CDR2 SFDVKD. The CDR3 sequence is 17 residues long. The CDR3 spells CATSGTSGGENTDTQYF. CDR3 nucleotides: TGTGCCACCAGTGGGACTAGCGGGGGCGAAAACACAGATACGCAGTATTTT.

The sample holds many counts of this clonotype. The genes are TRBV7-9 and TRBJ2-7, with 7 bases that match TRBD2. This CDR3 has 14 amino acids. Germline assignment: CDR1 SEHNR and CDR2 FQNEAQ (reference sequence). With V trimmed by 3 bases and J by 7 bases, 9 bases remained unmatched. This CDR3 reads CASSFIVTAGEQYF. The CDR3 coding sequence is TGTGCCAGCAGCTTCATCGTTACAGCGGGGGAGCAGTACTTC. Combining the CDR3 with reference TRBV7-9 and TRBJ2-7 gives the whole variable domain DTGVSQNPRHKITKRGQNVTFRCDPISEHNRLYWYRQTLGQGPEFLTYFQNEAQLEKSRLLSDRFSAERPKGSFSTLEIQRTEQGDSAMYLCASSFIVTAGEQYFGPGTRLTVT.

There are many counts of this clonotype. The CDR3 protein is CASSPRTGNYGYTF. The CDR3 DNA follows: TGTGCCAGCAGCCCCCGGACAGGGAACTATGGCTACACCTTC. This chain uses TRBV7-2 with TRBJ1-2; 8 bases are a match to TRBD1. Unmatched junction bases numbered 4, after V lost 5 bases and J lost 2 bases. Germline CDR1 and CDR2: SGHTA and FQGNSA. The CDR3 is 14 amino acids.

The V gene is TRBV19, the J gene TRBJ1-1, with D perhaps TRBD1 (6 bases). The V end was cut by 4 bases, the J end by 3 bases, with 12 bases between. This CDR3 has 14 residues. Per germline, CDR1 LNHDA and CDR2 SQIVND (reference sequence). CDR3 nucleotides: TGTGCCAGTAGTAGCAGGGGAGTGGACACTGAAGCTTTCTTT. Translated, it gives CASSSRGVDTEAFF.

This chain connects TRBV4-1 to TRBJ1-3; tentatively, D is TRBD1 (5 bases). This CDR3 comprises 15 residues. The V end lost 1 base, the J end lost 7 bases, and 14 bases lay between the germline ends. Germline values: CDR1 MGHRA, CDR2 YSYEKL. The CDR3 reads CASSQAVLGGNTIYF. In DNA, the CDR3 is TGCGCCAGCAGCCAAGCAGTGTTGGGGGGGAACACCATATATTTT.

Many counts were recorded for this clonotype. The genes are TRBV20-1 and TRBJ1-5; 7 nucleotides agree with TRBD1. This CDR3 comprises 15 residues. The germline gives CDR1 DFQATT, CDR2 SNEGSKA (reference sequence). CDR3 nucleotides: TGCAGCTTAGGCCGAGACAGGGAATTAGGTCAGCCCCAGCATTTT. It is translated as CSLGRDRELGQPQHF.

This clonotype was detected a few times. CDR3 sequence (DNA): TGTGCCAGCAGCTTATACAGAAACTACGAGCAGTACTTC. Translation: CASSLYRNYEQYF. The chain links TRBV13 to TRBJ2-7; the D is unclear. The CDR3 contains 13 residues. V shed 2 bases and J shed 3 bases, with 8 bases lying between them. Germline V gene lookup returns CDR1 PRHDT and CDR2 FYEKMQ (reference sequence).

This clonotype came up many times. The gene calls are TRBV20-1 and TRBJ1-5, with D perhaps TRBD1 (5 bases). This CDR3 spans 14 amino acids. Trimming stripped 3 bases from V and 4 bases from J, with 13 bases between. Germline CDR1 reads DFQATT; CDR2 reads SNEGSKA (reference sequence). CDR3 region: CSARESTVNQPQHF. DNA of the CDR3: TGCAGTGCTAGGGAATCGACAGTGAATCAGCCCCAGCATTTT.

Points on this clonotype: A much larger clone differs from this one at a single base, so this may be a read error. This chain connects TRBV3-1 to TRBJ1-6, with D perhaps matching TRBD1 (5 bases). This CDR3 comprises 16 residues. Germline CDR1 reads LGHDT; CDR2 reads YNNKEL (reference sequence). In DNA, the CDR3 is TGTGCCGGCAGCCAAATAACAGTCTTAAGGGGATCACCCCTCCACTTT. Protein: CAGSQITVLRGSPLHF.

The rearrangement joins TRBV5-6 to TRBJ2-5, with D perhaps TRBD1 or TRBD2 (6 bases each). Per germline, CDR1 SGHDT and CDR2 YYEEEE. The CDR3 is 14 residues long. Trimming removed 3 bases from V and 4 bases from J, with 13 bases in between. CDR3 in amino acids: CASSSQGLRETQYF. The CDR3 DNA sequence: TGTGCCAGCAGCTCACAGGGACTCAGAGAGACCCAGTACTTC.

The rearrangement joins TRBV27 to TRBJ2-6; D may be TRBD1 (6 bases). Germline CDR1 reads MNHEY; CDR2 reads SMNVEV (reference sequence). The CDR3 is 17 residues long. Trimming removed 5 bases at V and 0 bases at J, with 14 bases between. This chain's CDR3 is CASSQGQQYSGANVLTF. In nucleotides, the CDR3 is TGTGCCAGCAGTCAAGGACAGCAATACTCTGGGGCCAACGTCCTGACTTTC.

This clonotype was counted at least ten times. This chain connects TRBV28 to TRBJ1-2, with TRBD1 identical over 11 bases. The junction had 7 bases not matched to a gene; V was cut back by 5 bases and J by 5 bases. The CDR3 is 15 amino acids. The germline V gene encodes CDR1 MDHEN and CDR2 SYDVKM. CDR3 sequence reads: CASSPRTGGMYGYTF. The CDR3 DNA reads as TGTGCCAGCAGTCCAAGGACAGGGGGCATGTATGGCTACACCTTC.

The gene calls are TRBV15 and TRBJ1-3; D is perhaps TRBD1 (5 bases). V gave up 0 bases and J gave up 2 bases, with 8 bases separating them. The germline CDR1 and CDR2 sequences are LNHNV and YYDKDF (reference sequence). This CDR3 comprises 15 residues. This chain's CDR3 is CATSRDQGAGNTIYF. The CDR3 bases are TGTGCCACCAGCAGAGATCAAGGGGCTGGAAACACCATATATTTT.

This clonotype came up many times. V usage is TRBV12-3 or TRBV12-4 and J usage is TRBJ2-7; D not certain. V lost 1 base, J lost 2 bases, and 6 bases lay in between. CDR3 length: 13 residues. CDR3 coding DNA: TGTGCCAGCAGTTTAGACCCAGCCTACGAGCAGTACTTC. Amino acid sequence: CASSLDPAYEQYF.

This chain links TRBV30 with TRBJ2-2; 7 positions agree with TRBD1. This CDR3 is built from 16 residues. The germline V gene has CDR1 GTSNPN and CDR2 SVGIG (reference sequence). Trimming took 5 bases from V and 4 from J; bases not matched to a gene: 13. As DNA, the CDR3 is TGTGCCTGGGGGCCAACCCGACAGGGAGCCACCGGGGAGCTGTTTTTT. Amino acid sequence: CAWGPTRQGATGELFF.

In its sample, this clonotype was seen many times. The V and J genes are TRBV2 and TRBJ1-2; 10 positions agree with TRBD1. This CDR3 contains 14 residues. Per germline, CDR1 SNHLY and CDR2 FYNNEI. Unmatched junction bases numbered 5, after V lost 6 bases and J lost 4 bases. In DNA form, the CDR3 reads TGTGCCAGCAGGGACAGGGGGTTTGGCTATGGCTACACCTTC. It encodes CASRDRGFGYGYTF.

V gene TRBV7-6 combines with J gene TRBJ2-1; TRBD1 aligns across 7 bases. Germline V lookup: CDR1 SGHVS, CDR2 FNYEAQ. V was clipped by 5 bases and J by 6 bases; unmatched bases: 7. CDR3 length: 14 residues. The CDR3 reads CASSQPGQINEQFF. As DNA, the CDR3 is TGTGCCAGCAGCCAACCGGGACAGATCAATGAGCAGTTCTTC. Supplemented by reference TRBV7-6 and TRBJ2-1, the full variable domain reads GAGVSQSPRYKVTKRGQDVALRCDPISGHVSLYWYRQALGQGPEFLTYFNYEAQQDKSGLPNDRFSAERPEGSISTLTIQRTEQRDSAMYRCASSQPGQINEQFFGPGTRLTVL.

At least ten counts were recorded for this clonotype. The chain joins TRBV7-8 to TRBJ2-7; 8 bases match TRBD1. From germline, CDR1 is SGHVS and CDR2 FQNEAQ. CDR3 length: 14 amino acids. J lost 3 bases, V lost 5 bases, and 6 bases had no gene match. CDR3 sequence: CASSAGGDDYEQYF. The CDR3 bases are TGTGCCAGCAGCGCAGGGGGCGACGACTACGAGCAGTACTTC.